This T cell receptor beta chain was retrieved from a study of cytomegalovirus exposure and HLA in healthy donors. The primer mix had 60 Vbeta and 13 Jbeta primers. The data were produced by immunoSEQ multiplex PCR, yet TCRdb's version contains in-frame clones alone and is incomplete. This sample contains roughly 140,000 clones. CDR1 is MNHEY and CDR2 is SVGAGI in the germline V gene. The CDR3 is 15 residues long. V was clipped by 6 bases and J by 0 bases; unmatched bases: 5. This rearrangement joins TRBV6-5 to TRBJ1-3, with 7 bases aligning to TRBD1. This receptor was identified in a male donor in good health and CMV-seronegative. The sequenced sample consisted of PBMCs. The CDR3 is CASSSTGASGNTIYF. CDR3 sequence (DNA): TGTGCCAGCAGCTCCACAGGGGCCTCTGGAAACACCATATATTTT.